One and the same sample provided the 14 T cell receptor beta chains below, sequenced in a study of shared clonotypes between healthy human individuals. The protocol was immunoSEQ multiplex PCR, while the TCRdb copy is restricted to in-frame clones and leaves out a portion. In the table there are more than 400,000 clones, over 70% of which are singletons. Sequencing used PBMCs. The source of these receptors is a woman aged 40 to 50 in good health. Some clones in this sample may be carry-over from other donors' samples.

Note on this clone: This likely traces to a read error, being one base from a far larger clone. The chain links TRBV2 to TRBJ1-1; D uncertain. With 5 bases removed from V and 4 bases from J, the gap between germline ends came to 11 bases. The germline V gene has CDR1 SNHLY and CDR2 FYNNEI. The CDR3 length is 13 residues. The CDR3 DNA follows: TGTGCCAGCAGTCCAGTGGATGGCACTGAAGCTTTCTTT. It yields the protein CASSPVDGTEAFF. Full variable domain (remainder filled in from reference TRBV2 and TRBJ1-1): EPEVTQTPSHQVTQMGQEVILRCVPISNHLYFYWYRQILGQKVEFLVSFYNNEISEKSEIFDDQFSVERPDGSNFTLKIRSTKLEDSAMYFCASSPVDGTEAFFGQGTRLTVV.

This chain links TRBV2 with TRBJ1-3; 7 positions agree with TRBD1. The trim removed 8 bases at V and 0 bases at J, leaving 10 bases unmatched. The CDR3 length is 16 residues. Germline CDR1 reads SNHLY; CDR2 reads FYNNEI. CDR3 protein: CASRRQGVGSGNTIYF. The CDR3 region has the DNA TGTGCCAGCCGTCGACAGGGTGTTGGCTCTGGAAACACCATATATTTT.

This chain uses TRBV23-1 with TRBJ1-1; D gene uncertain. TRBV23-1 is filed as an ORF, its function uncertain. Trimming left V 1 base short and J 3 bases short, with 18 bases between. The CDR3 consists of 17 residues. This CDR3 is CASSQFWPGELDTEAFF. The CDR3 DNA follows: TGCGCCAGCAGTCAATTTTGGCCTGGGGAACTAGACACTGAAGCTTTCTTT.

This chain joins TRBV5-1 and TRBJ2-7, with a possible D match to TRBD1 (6 bases). Germline assignment: CDR1 SGHRS and CDR2 YFSETQ. This CDR3 is built from 15 residues. Deletions cut 9 bases from V and 0 bases from J, with 19 bases between. CDR3 protein: CATKLTGADSYEQYF. The CDR3, as DNA: TGCGCCACCAAACTGACAGGAGCCGACTCCTACGAGCAGTACTTC.

This clone appeared once. J is TRBJ2-7 and V is TRBV2; 9 nucleotides agree with TRBD1. The CDR3 is 13 residues long. The V and J ends lost 5 bases and 5 bases, in that order; junction bases with no gene match: 4. Germline loops: CDR1 SNHLY, CDR2 FYNNEI. CDR3 loop: CASSQGQGNEQYF. The CDR3 bases are TGTGCCAGCAGTCAGGGACAGGGTAACGAGCAGTACTTC.

With respect to this clone: A far larger clone lies a single base away; this is likely a read error. Additional DNA sequences in this sample encode the identical CDR3. J is TRBJ2-5 and V is TRBV2; D is unresolved. Near its end, the DNA agrees better with TRBJ2-7, so the J call may be wrong. The CDR3 is 14 residues long. Per germline, CDR1 SNHLY and CDR2 FYNNEI. DNA for the CDR3: TGTGCCAGCAGTGAGGCAGGCTATTCCTACGAGCAGTACTTC. Protein: CASSEAGYSYEQYF.

The chain recombines TRBV7-3 with TRBJ2-2; D gene ambiguous. V was pared by 5 bases and J by 5 bases, with 21 bases between. Germline CDR1 reads SGHTA; CDR2 reads FQGTGA. There are 17 residues in the CDR3. The CDR3 DNA follows: TGTGCCAGCAGCCCCCTCTCGGATCCGCGTGGGACCGGGGAGCTGTTTTTT. Residues: CASSPLSDPRGTGELFF.

The chain links TRBV6-5 to TRBJ2-3, with TRBD2 as a possible D gene (6 bases). The CDR3 is made up of 14 amino acids. Germline values: CDR1 MNHEY, CDR2 SVGAGI. Trimming shortened V by 4 bases and J by 2 bases, and 10 bases separated the two germline ends. CDR3 DNA: TGTGCCAGCAGTTCGGAGGGCCCCACAGATACGCAGTATTTT. Encoded protein: CASSSEGPTDTQYF.

The rearrangement uses TRBV5-4 and TRBJ2-7; the D gene is possibly TRBD1 (5 bases). The CDR3 consists of 14 residues. Germline V gives CDR1 SGHNT, CDR2 YYREEE (reference sequence). Deletions cut 4 bases from V and 4 bases from J, with 15 bases between. The CDR3 spells CASSERGARYEQYF. CDR3 coding DNA: TGTGCCAGCAGCGAGCGTGGGGCGCGGTACGAGCAGTACTTC. The whole variable domain, remainder taken from reference TRBV5-4 and TRBJ2-7, is ETGVTQSPTHLIKTRGQQVTLRCSSQSGHNTVSWYQQALGQGPQFIFQYYREEENGRGNFPPRFSGLQFPNYSSELNVNALELDDSALYLCASSERGARYEQYFGPGTRLTVT.

A note on this clone: A clone one base away is much larger, so this may be a read error. The gene calls are TRBV5-4 and TRBJ2-5; no reliable D call. This CDR3 has 16 amino acids. The germline V gene has CDR1 SGHNT and CDR2 YYREEE (reference sequence). Trimming removed 4 bases from V and 2 bases from J, with 18 bases in between. The chain's CDR3 is CASSAVGNRRQETQYF. CDR3 bases: TGTGCCAGCAGCGCGGTGGGGAACAGACGACAAGAGACCCAGTACTTC.

With respect to this clone: With a far larger clone one base away, a read error is the likely cause. CDR3 nucleotides: TGTGCCAGCTCGATACAGCGGGGGCCATCCTACGAGCAGTACTTC. This translates into CASSIQRGPSYEQYF. The V gene is TRBV18, the J gene TRBJ2-5, with TRBD2 identical over 8 bases. The J call is uncertain, as TRBJ2-7 better fits the DNA end. In germline, CDR1 is KGHSH, CDR2 LQKENI. The CDR3 runs to 15 residues.

V usage is TRBV9 and J usage is TRBJ2-1, with 14 bases identical to TRBD2. Germline-derived CDR1 and CDR2 are SGDLS and YYNGEE. The CDR3 runs to 16 residues. With 0 bases clipped from V and 6 bases from J, the junction kept 2 bases outside the gene matches. The CDR3 DNA reads as TGTGCCAGCAGCGTAGCTGGGACTAGCGGGAGCAATGAGCAGTTCTTC. This translates into CASSVAGTSGSNEQFF.

The chain recombines TRBV6-1 with TRBJ1-2; D is perhaps TRBD1 (5 bases). The CDR3 has 15 amino acids. Germline V gene data show CDR1 as MNHNS and CDR2 as SASEGT. V was clipped by 0 bases and J by 4 bases, with 12 bases between them. The CDR3 is CASSEAGGAGYGYTF. CDR3 coding DNA: TGTGCCAGCAGTGAAGCGGGCGGGGCAGGCTATGGCTACACCTTC.

This rearrangement joins TRBV27 to TRBJ1-2; D unclear. This CDR3 contains 18 residues. Per the germline V gene, CDR1 is MNHEY and CDR2 is SMNVEV (reference sequence). V was cut by 2 bases and J by 2 bases, with 21 bases left in between. The CDR3 DNA reads as TGTGCCAGCAGTTTAAGACCGGCGCAAGGGCCCCAGAACTATGGCTACACCTTC. It is translated as CASSLRPAQGPQNYGYTF.